The clone carrying this TCR beta chain showed up just a few times. Its antigen is not known. Caucasian adults residing in Nashville, Tennessee made up all the donors. Some 90 million PBMCs supplied genomic DNA for unsorted samples. This entry belongs to a study of shared clonotypes between healthy human individuals. Study-wide findings and caveats: Tissues were not sampled, only blood, and their repertoires likely differ.

Data came from immunoSEQ multiplex PCR; TCRdb stores just in-frame clones and leaves some out. This table holds fewer than 650,000 clones, around 80% found once. The CDR3 consists of 16 residues. With 3 bases clipped from V and 2 bases from J, the junction kept 6 bases outside the gene matches. Per the germline V gene, CDR1 is KGHSH and CDR2 is LQKENI. The V call is TRBV18, the J call TRBJ2-2; the match to TRBD1 covers 7 bases. Sequenced sample: PBMCs. The sequence was obtained from a woman in her thirties or forties in good health. Some clones in this sample may be carry-over from other donors' samples. The CDR3 DNA is TGTGCCAGCTCACCCTCCGGGACAGCTAACACCGGGGAGCTGTTTTTT. Translating it yields CASSPSGTANTGELFF.